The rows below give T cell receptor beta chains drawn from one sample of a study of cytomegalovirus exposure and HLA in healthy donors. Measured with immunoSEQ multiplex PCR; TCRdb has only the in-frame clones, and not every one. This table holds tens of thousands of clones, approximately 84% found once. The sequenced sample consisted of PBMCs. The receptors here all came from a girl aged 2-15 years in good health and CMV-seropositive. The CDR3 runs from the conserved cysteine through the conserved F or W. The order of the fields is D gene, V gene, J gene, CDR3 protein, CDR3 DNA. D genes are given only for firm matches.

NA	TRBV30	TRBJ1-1	CAWMAGKNTEAFF	TGTGCCTGGATGGCGGGGAAAAACACTGAAGCTTTCTTT
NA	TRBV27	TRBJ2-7	CASSLNWENYEQYF	TGTGCCAGCAGCCTGAACTGGGAGAACTACGAGCAGTACTTC
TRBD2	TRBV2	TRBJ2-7	CASSSITSASYEQYF	TGTGCCAGCAGTTCCATTACTAGCGCGTCCTACGAGCAGTACTTC
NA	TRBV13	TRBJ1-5	CASSGGGPQHF	TGTGCCAGCAGCGGCGGAGGGCCCCAGCATTTT
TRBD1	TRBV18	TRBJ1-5	CASSPMGQGSNQPQHF	TGTGCCAGCTCACCCATGGGACAGGGGAGCAATCAGCCCCAGCATTTT
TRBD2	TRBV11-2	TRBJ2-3	CASSLVTGGPDTQYF	TGTGCCAGCAGCTTAGTAACGGGAGGCCCAGATACGCAGTATTTT
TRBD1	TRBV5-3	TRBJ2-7	CARSLEVPGTGPHEQYF	TGTGCCAGAAGCTTGGAGGTTCCCGGGACAGGGCCCCACGAGCAGTACTTC
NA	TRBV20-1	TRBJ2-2	CSSDSTGELFF	TGCAGTTCAGATTCGACCGGGGAGCTGTTTTTT
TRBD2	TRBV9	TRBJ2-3	CASSSSGRAEDTQYF	TGTGCCAGCAGCTCGAGCGGGAGGGCCGAGGATACGCAGTATTTT
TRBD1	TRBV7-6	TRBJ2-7	CASSLGQGPGNEQYF	TGTGCCAGCAGCTTAGGACAGGGCCCAGGGAACGAGCAGTACTTC
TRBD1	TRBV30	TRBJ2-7	CAWTRQGSLSEQYF	TGTGCCTGGACCCGACAGGGATCGCTGAGCGAGCAGTACTTC
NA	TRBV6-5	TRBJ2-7	CASSSPTGIPYEQYF	TGTGCCAGCAGTTCGCCTACAGGGATTCCCTACGAGCAGTACTTC
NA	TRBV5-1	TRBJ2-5	CASSVAGQKETQYF	TGCGCCAGCAGCGTAGCTGGACAGAAAGAGACCCAGTACTTC
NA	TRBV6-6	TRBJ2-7	CASIVGPGSYEQYF	TGTGCCAGCATTGTGGGGCCTGGATCGTACGAGCAGTACTTC
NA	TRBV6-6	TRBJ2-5	CASSYRHLGGAKTQYF	TGTGCCAGCAGTTACCGTCACCTGGGAGGCGCGAAGACCCAGTACTTC
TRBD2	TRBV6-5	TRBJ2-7	CASSYGRASEQYF	TGTGCCAGCAGTTACGGGAGGGCCTCCGAGCAGTACTTC